This T cell receptor (beta chain) was sequenced for a study of response to subunit inactivated influenza vaccine. Study outcomes and limitations: Researchers suggested that each seasonal influenza vaccination recruits few new T cells.

The ends were cut back, 3 bases at V and 3 bases at J, with 12 bases in the middle. CDR3 size: 15 residues. In germline, CDR1 is MNHNY, CDR2 SVGAGI (reference sequence). This clonotype came up many times. Its target is unknown. TCRdb analysed the RT-PCR reads with MiXCR anew, one entry per CDR3 protein. The sample yields about 520,000 distinct CDR3 sequences, about 25% seen once. The source was CD4+ T cells sorted from PBMCs, collected less than 6 days after vaccination. This clonotype originated in a man aged 50-59 years who received an inactivated influenza vaccine. This chain links TRBV6-6 with TRBJ1-5; D remains unclear. CDR3 sequence reads: CASSYGQENNQPQHF. CDR3 nucleotides: TGTGCCAGCAGTTATGGGCAGGAGAACAATCAGCCCCAGCATTTT.